This TCR beta chain is from a study of blood T cell repertoires in COVID-19. On the study more broadly: The cDNA or gDNA used as material had been derived from T cells, B-cell-depleted T cells, or PBMCs.

CDR1 is SNHLY, CDR2 FYNNEI, per germline. This CDR3 is 15 amino acids long. Germline trimming cut 6 bases from V and 4 bases from J; bases unmatched to any gene: 11. In the authors' methods: How many nucleated cells were present was estimated from reference gene primer amplification. Clones were read by immunoSEQ multiplex PCR, and TCRdb kept only the in-frame ones, dropping some. That table supplies the V and J calls and clone size; D and trimming were determined from the DNA. Of approximately 300,000 clones in the sample, around 89% were seen once. Sequencing was carried out using peripheral blood. The chain combines TRBV2 with TRBJ1-2, with TRBD1 matching over 7 bases. The sequence came from a woman aged 45-60 years with COVID-19, enrolled during active disease. Here the CDR3 DNA reads TGTGCCAGCAGCGCCTCGACAGGGCTTTTCTATGGCTACACCTTC. It translates to CASSASTGLFYGYTF.